This passage covers 19 T cell receptor beta chains from one sample sequenced in a study of shared clonotypes between healthy human individuals (dated by TCRdb to 2019 to 2021). Libraries were prepared through the immunoSEQ multiplex PCR assay. TCRdb took over this immuneACCESS table, retaining in-frame rearrangements with V and J assigned. Such tables are incomplete; in checked studies, under half of the missing clones stem from an unresolved V gene, and the remainder is unexplained. For this sample the table gives about 2 million clones, of which just under 95% were detected only once. Approximately 1% of the sample is in the top ten clones. For the CD8 naive samples, CD45RO-negative cells were positively selected for CCR7, yielding a CD45RA+CCR7+ population from which TemRA cells were excluded. Sequencing used naive CD8+ T cells sorted from blood. Sample cell subset or site, as interpreted from the label and publication: CD45RA+CCR7+. The receptors derive from a man aged 18-30 years in good health.

V is TRBV9 and J is TRBJ2-2; 8 bases fit TRBD1. Trimming removed 2 bases from V and 6 bases from J; junction bases left unmatched: 3. The CDR3 extends over 14 amino acids. Looked up from germline, CDR1 is SGDLS and CDR2 is YYNGEE. CDR3 sequence: CASSVRQGPGELFF. DNA for the CDR3: TGTGCCAGCAGCGTTAGACAGGGGCCCGGGGAGCTGTTTTTT.

CDR3 nucleotides: TGTGCCAGCAGCCCCCAGATTGGAGGGGTCCACTTGACCGAGCAGTACTTC. It is translated as CASSPQIGGVHLTEQYF. The chain combines TRBV7-9 with TRBJ2-7, with a possible D match to TRBD2 (6 bases). Germline assignment: CDR1 SEHNR and CDR2 FQNEAQ (reference sequence). Trimming removed 5 bases at V and 6 bases at J, with 26 bases between. This CDR3 has 17 residues.

The chain is built from TRBV6-6 and TRBJ2-5; the match to TRBD2 covers 7 bases. The junction had 11 bases not matched to a gene; V was cut back by 6 bases and J by 1 base. There are 16 residues in the CDR3. Germline loops: CDR1 MNHNY, CDR2 SVGAGI (reference sequence). The CDR3 coding sequence is TGTGCCAGCAGGCGGCGTGAGCGGGACCCCCAAGAGACCCAGTACTTC. Its translation: CASRRRERDPQETQYF.

The chain carries TRBV5-6 and TRBJ2-2; no clear D. Germline V gene sequence: CDR1 SGHDT, CDR2 YYEEEE. This CDR3 has 14 residues. V was trimmed by 0 bases and J by 8 bases, leaving 11 bases between them. The DNA for the CDR3 is TGTGCCAGCAGCTTGGGTGGAGTAGAAGGGGAGCTGTTTTTT. It is translated as CASSLGGVEGELFF.

A word on this clone: Additional DNA sequences in this sample encode the identical CDR3. The chain carries TRBV6-5 and TRBJ1-2, with 8 nucleotides matching TRBD1. The length of the CDR3 is 14 residues. Germline CDR1 and CDR2: MNHEY and SVGAGI. The J segment lost 8 bases and the V segment lost 2 bases, leaving 7 bases of the junction unmatched. The CDR3 nucleotides read TGTGCCAGCAGTTACGGACAGGGAACGGGCGGCTACACCTTC. This translates into CASSYGQGTGGYTF.

The V and J genes are TRBV28 and TRBJ1-2, with a possible D match to TRBD1 (6 bases). Trimming shortened V by 3 bases and J by 1 base, and 15 bases separated the two germline ends. This CDR3 has 16 amino acids. Per germline, CDR1 MDHEN and CDR2 SYDVKM. The CDR3 DNA reads TGTGCCAGCAGTTTTAGTCGGACAGAGAATAACTATGGCTACACCTTC. It specifies CASSFSRTENNYGYTF.

The table lists this clone with a count of one. Distinct nucleotide sequences in the sample also encode this CDR3. V gene TRBV9 combines with J gene TRBJ1-1, with D unresolved. This CDR3 is built from 13 residues. Trimming took 1 base from V and 0 from J, leaving 4 bases between them. CDR1 and CDR2 (germline): SGDLS, YYNGEE. CDR3 sequence: CASSVFMNTEAFF. CDR3 in DNA: TGTGCCAGCAGCGTATTCATGAACACTGAAGCTTTCTTT.

This clone was seen only once. The V gene is TRBV6-1, the J gene TRBJ2-7; D call uncertain. CDR1 is MNHNS, CDR2 SASEGT, per germline. This CDR3 is 14 amino acids long. V was clipped by 2 bases and J by 3 bases, with 11 bases between them. The CDR3 loop reads CASSEPVWGYEQYF. The CDR3 DNA is TGTGCCAGCAGTGAACCGGTTTGGGGCTACGAGCAGTACTTC.

The chain employs TRBV27 and TRBJ2-2, with a weak D call TRBD2 (7 bases). V dropped 8 bases and J dropped 4 bases, with 23 bases sitting between them. Germline V gene lookup returns CDR1 MNHEY and CDR2 SMNVEV (reference sequence). The CDR3 sequence is 17 residues long. The CDR3 region is CASGTVFAGASTGELFF. CDR3 DNA: TGTGCCAGCGGGACCGTGTTCGCGGGGGCCAGCACCGGGGAGCTGTTTTTT.

This chain connects TRBV7-9 to TRBJ2-7; 8 nucleotides agree with TRBD1. The CDR3 contains 15 residues. Per germline, CDR1 SEHNR and CDR2 FQNEAQ (reference sequence). V lost 1 base to trimming and J lost 4 bases; unmatched junction nucleotides: 6. In nucleotides, the CDR3 is TGTGCCAGCAGCTTAGGACAGGGGAAGTGGTACGAGCAGTACTTC. Translating gives CASSLGQGKWYEQYF. The whole variable domain, remainder taken from reference TRBV7-9 and TRBJ2-7, is DTGVSQNPRHKITKRGQNVTFRCDPISEHNRLYWYRQTLGQGPEFLTYFQNEAQLEKSRLLSDRFSAERPKGSFSTLEIQRTEQGDSAMYLCASSLGQGKWYEQYFGPGTRLTVT.

The rearrangement uses TRBV6-1 and TRBJ1-5; D gene unclear. CDR1 and CDR2 (germline): MNHNS, SASEGT. The CDR3 sequence is 12 residues long. Trimming stripped 2 bases from V and 5 bases from J, with 4 bases between. The CDR3 nucleotides are TGTGCCAGCAGTGAATCGCATCAGCCCCAGCATTTT. The encoded protein is CASSESHQPQHF.

The chain joins TRBV30 to TRBJ1-6; TRBD1 agrees at 7 bases. The V segment lost 2 bases and the J segment 5 bases; nucleotides outside the gene matches: 6. CDR1 and CDR2 from the germline V gene are GTSNPN and SVGIG (reference sequence). CDR3 length equals 15 residues. This CDR3 is CAWSFTGTDNSPLHF. The CDR3, as DNA: TGTGCCTGGAGTTTTACCGGGACAGATAATTCACCCCTCCACTTT.

The chain uses TRBV7-6 and TRBJ2-7; D perhaps matches TRBD2 (6 bases). The CDR3 is made up of 15 amino acids. Germline CDR1 reads SGHVS; CDR2 reads FNYEAQ. Between the trimmed V and J ends, which lost 0 bases and 0 bases, there was a span of 9 bases. The CDR3 region has the DNA TGTGCCAGCAGCTTAGCGTACGGGAGCTCCTACGAGCAGTACTTC. Protein sequence: CASSLAYGSSYEQYF. The whole variable domain, filled in from reference TRBV7-6 and TRBJ2-7, reads GAGVSQSPRYKVTKRGQDVALRCDPISGHVSLYWYRQALGQGPEFLTYFNYEAQQDKSGLPNDRFSAERPEGSISTLTIQRTEQRDSAMYRCASSLAYGSSYEQYFGPGTRLTVT.

The gene calls are TRBV7-3 and TRBJ2-1, with 9 bases aligning to TRBD2. The CDR3 runs to 15 residues. V lost 5 bases to trimming and J lost 5 bases; unmatched junction nucleotides: 7. CDR1 is SGHTA and CDR2 is FQGTGA in the germline V gene. The CDR3 DNA reads as TGTGCCAGCAGCGCAGCGGGGGGCCCAAACAATGAGCAGTTCTTC. Its translation: CASSAAGGPNNEQFF.

The CDR3 spells CASSPRQGVHEQFF. CDR3 in DNA: TGTGCCAGCAGCCCTCGACAGGGGGTCCATGAGCAGTTCTTC. The V gene is TRBV9, the J gene TRBJ2-1; 9 bases map to TRBD1. With V trimmed by 4 bases and J by 8 bases, 7 bases remained unmatched. This CDR3 is 14 amino acids long. CDR1 and CDR2 (germline): SGDLS, YYNGEE.

This chain joins TRBV29-1 and TRBJ2-7; no reliable D call. V lost 5 bases, J lost 0 bases, and 11 bases lay in between. CDR1 and CDR2 from the germline V gene are SQVTM and ANQGSEA. The CDR3 spans 13 residues. The CDR3 here is CSVIRPVSYEQYF. The CDR3, as DNA: TGCAGCGTTATTCGGCCAGTCTCCTACGAGCAGTACTTC.

This sequence joins TRBV28 and TRBJ2-3; 10 nucleotides line up with TRBD2. The CDR3 totals 17 residues. Germline V gives CDR1 MDHEN, CDR2 SYDVKM. V shed 7 bases and J 6 bases; nucleotides not matched to a gene: 16. CDR3 nucleotides: TGTGCCAGCAATCCCGAGCGACTAGCGGGTGGTCAGGATACGCAGTATTTT. Translated, it gives CASNPERLAGGQDTQYF.

The chain links TRBV28 to TRBJ1-4; D might be TRBD1 (5 bases). The ends were cut back, 3 bases at V and 8 bases at J, with 10 bases in the middle. The CDR3 contains 13 residues. The germline CDR1 and CDR2 sequences are MDHEN and SYDVKM. CDR3 sequence: CASSLEWGEKLFF. The DNA of the CDR3 is TGTGCCAGCAGTTTGGAGTGGGGGGAAAAACTGTTTTTT.

The chain joins TRBV13 to TRBJ1-1, with D perhaps matching TRBD1 (5 bases). CDR1 is PRHDT and CDR2 is FYEKMQ in the germline V gene (reference sequence). With 5 bases removed from V and 3 bases from J, the gap between germline ends came to 19 bases. The CDR3 is 16 amino acids. The CDR3, as DNA: TGTGCCAGCAGCACGGGACCGGGAGGGGTTTACACTGAAGCTTTCTTT. Translating gives CASSTGPGGVYTEAFF. The whole variable domain, remainder taken from reference TRBV13 and TRBJ1-1, is AAGVIQSPRHLIKEKRETATLKCYPIPRHDTVYWYQQGPGQDPQFLISFYEKMQSDKGSIPDRFSAQQFSDYHSELNMSSLELGDSALYFCASSTGPGGVYTEAFFGQGTRLTVV.